This T cell receptor beta chain was captured in a study of T cell repertoires in cytomegalovirus infection (dated by TCRdb to about 2019). Some background on the complete study: Donor HLA type was relevant to the analysis, as public TCR beta signatures indicated carriage of CMV infection together with the matching HLA type.

The study at large found these results: Cumulative frequency of public TCR beta family members discriminated carriers of CMV infection plus the relevant HLA type in this cohort and an independent roughly 320-donor cohort. The ex vivo response was dominated by HLA-C-restricted CMV-specific TCR beta clonotypes, which also provided the single most frequent clonotype in two of eight donors.

TCRdb shows the sequencer as Illumina HiSeq 1500. TCRdb ran its own pipeline on the public reads, namely fastp trimming at Q25 and MiXCR clone calling, and kept in-frame beta chains. Each record represents a unique CDR3 protein, reported with the most common genes and DNA among its rows. A total of around 250,000 distinct CDR3 sequences appear in this sample, about a sixth of them only once. The ten largest make up about 45% of the sample. Comments on this clonotype: No antigen is known for it. The record has no base qualities; no much larger clone is one base away.

Deletion took 4 bases off V and 5 bases off J, with a span of 8 bases between the germline ends. Its CDR3 holds 12 amino acids, cysteine through phenylalanine. The DNA shown is the 36-base CDR3, in frame from base 1. CDR1 and CDR2, per the germline V gene, are MNHGY and SAAAGT. This TCR came from a human donor in good health (CMV status not recorded). Some clones in this sample may be carry-over from other donors' samples. Sequenced input: CD8+ T cells from PBMCs. The rearrangement joined TRBV6-8 to TRBJ2-5; too little of a D gene remains to name it. The nucleotides are TGTGCCAGCAGTTTGGGGATGGAGACCCAGTACTTC. Its product reads: CASSLGMETQYF.